The rows below give T cell receptor beta chains drawn from one sample of a study of tumour-infiltrating T cells in Burkitt lymphoma. Method: immunoSEQ multiplex PCR; TCRdb's copy keeps in-frame clones and lacks some. Among 7,700 or so clones listed, about 69% were seen once. Sequencing was performed on tumor tissue. Receptor source: a human donor with diffuse large B-cell lymphoma. The CDR3 runs from the conserved cysteine through the conserved F or W. Each record gives: V gene, J gene, D gene, clone size, CDR3 DNA, CDR3 protein. A D gene is named only where the DNA matches it firmly. Rows give clone size only sometimes, using once, few, many, or a class for an expanded clone.

v_call: TRBV9
j_call: TRBJ1-3
d_call: -
clone_size: -
cdr3_nt: TGTGCCAGCAGCGTATTGGACTCTGGAAACACCATATATTTT
cdr3_aa: CASSVLDSGNTIYF

v_call: TRBV5-6
j_call: TRBJ2-7
d_call: -
clone_size: -
cdr3_nt: TGTGCCAGCAGCATGGTAGCGGGACAGCACTACGAGCAGTACTTC
cdr3_aa: CASSMVAGQHYEQYF

v_call: TRBV7-9
j_call: TRBJ1-2
d_call: TRBD1
clone_size: -
cdr3_nt: TGTGCCAGCAGCCGTGACAGGGGCGGCAACTATGGCTACACCTTC
cdr3_aa: CASSRDRGGNYGYTF

v_call: TRBV9
j_call: TRBJ1-1
d_call: -
clone_size: -
cdr3_nt: TGTGCCAGCAGCCCCTCACGACAGGTTAACACTGAAGCTTTCTTT
cdr3_aa: CASSPSRQVNTEAFF

v_call: TRBV15
j_call: TRBJ1-4
d_call: -
clone_size: -
cdr3_nt: TGTGCCACCAGCAGAGACTCCGTATTTTTCGGACAGCGGGATGAAAAACTGTTTTTT
cdr3_aa: CATSRDSVFFGQRDEKLFF

v_call: TRBV7-8
j_call: TRBJ2-7
d_call: -
clone_size: few
cdr3_nt: TGTGCCAGCAGCTTAGAGACGGGCCTGGACGAACTGAAGTACTTC
cdr3_aa: CASSLETGLDELKYF

v_call: TRBV10-3
j_call: TRBJ1-2
d_call: TRBD1
clone_size: -
cdr3_nt: TGTGCCACCGGACAGGGGCCTGGTAGTGGCTACACCTTC
cdr3_aa: CATGQGPGSGYTF

v_call: TRBV10-3
j_call: TRBJ1-5
d_call: -
clone_size: -
cdr3_nt: TGTGCCATCAGTGGGACAGGCAATCAGCCCCAGCATTTT
cdr3_aa: CAISGTGNQPQHF

v_call: TRBV19
j_call: TRBJ1-5
d_call: TRBD1
clone_size: -
cdr3_nt: TGTGCCAGTAGTGACAGGGGGCTAGGTAGCAATCAGCCCCAGCATTTT
cdr3_aa: CASSDRGLGSNQPQHF

v_call: TRBV19
j_call: TRBJ1-5
d_call: TRBD1
clone_size: -
cdr3_nt: TGTGCCAGTAGTATCAGACAGGGAAGTATGGTGCCCCAGCATTTT
cdr3_aa: CASSIRQGSMVPQHF

v_call: TRBV9
j_call: TRBJ2-3
d_call: TRBD2
clone_size: -
cdr3_nt: TGTGCCAGCAGCGCCGGCGGGGGACTAGCCGCAGATACGCAGTATTTT
cdr3_aa: CASSAGGGLAADTQYF

v_call: TRBV7-9
j_call: TRBJ1-1
d_call: -
clone_size: -
cdr3_nt: TGTGCCAGCAGCCCAGTGGGGGCCTCGAACACTGAAGCTTTCTTT
cdr3_aa: CASSPVGASNTEAFF

v_call: TRBV15
j_call: TRBJ1-6
d_call: -
clone_size: -
cdr3_nt: TGTGCCACCCGCCTGGGTTGGGCACCATCACCCCTCCACTTT
cdr3_aa: CATRLGWAPSPLHF

v_call: TRBV5-1
j_call: TRBJ1-2
d_call: -
clone_size: -
cdr3_nt: TGCGCCAGCAGCCCCAGGGGCGGGCACTATGGCTACACCTTC
cdr3_aa: CASSPRGGHYGYTF

v_call: TRBV4-3
j_call: TRBJ1-4
d_call: -
clone_size: -
cdr3_nt: TGCGCCAGCAGCCCAGAGGGGCAGGGAGGGGAAAAACTGTTTTTT
cdr3_aa: CASSPEGQGGEKLFF

v_call: TRBV7-2
j_call: TRBJ2-3
d_call: TRBD2
clone_size: -
cdr3_nt: TGTGCCAGCAGCCCGGGACTAGCGCGGATTTTCACAGATACGCAGTATTTT
cdr3_aa: CASSPGLARIFTDTQYF

v_call: TRBV9
j_call: TRBJ1-1
d_call: TRBD1
clone_size: -
cdr3_nt: TGTGCCAGCAGCGGATTACCCGGGACAGGCGCCGCTGAAGCTTTCTTT
cdr3_aa: CASSGLPGTGAAEAFF

v_call: TRBV6-5
j_call: TRBJ2-1
d_call: -
clone_size: -
cdr3_nt: TGTGCCAGCAGTTTTATGGATGAGCAGTTCTTC
cdr3_aa: CASSFMDEQFF

v_call: TRBV27
j_call: TRBJ1-2
d_call: -
clone_size: -
cdr3_nt: TGTGCCAGCAGTTTATATCGGGGAGCTAACTATGGCTACACCTTC
cdr3_aa: CASSLYRGANYGYTF

v_call: TRBV13
j_call: TRBJ2-1
d_call: -
clone_size: -
cdr3_nt: TGTGCCAGCAGCCGGGATTTTGGGGGGCAGTTCTTC
cdr3_aa: CASSRDFGGQFF

v_call: TRBV18
j_call: TRBJ2-7
d_call: -
clone_size: -
cdr3_nt: TGTGCCAGCTCACCCAGGGGGGACTACGAGCAGTACTTC
cdr3_aa: CASSPRGDYEQYF

v_call: TRBV12-5
j_call: TRBJ1-2
d_call: TRBD1
clone_size: medium-sized
cdr3_nt: TGTGCTAGTGGTTTGCTCCGGAATAGCCCACAGGGGGCGGGTGGCTACACCTTC
cdr3_aa: CASGLLRNSPQGAGGYTF

v_call: TRBV7-9
j_call: TRBJ2-1
d_call: -
clone_size: -
cdr3_nt: TGTGCCAGCACCTTACGAGGAGGGACCGGGGGCAATGAGCAGTTCTTC
cdr3_aa: CASTLRGGTGGNEQFF

v_call: TRBV21-1
j_call: TRBJ1-2
d_call: -
clone_size: -
cdr3_nt: TGTGCCAGCAGCAAAGACTATGGCTACACCTTC
cdr3_aa: CASSKDYGYTF

v_call: TRBV10-1
j_call: TRBJ2-7
d_call: -
clone_size: once
cdr3_nt: TGCGCCAGCAGTGAGTCACGGGTCGGACTATCCGAGCAGTACTTC
cdr3_aa: CASSESRVGLSEQYF

v_call: TRBV6-5
j_call: TRBJ2-3
d_call: -
clone_size: -
cdr3_nt: TGTGCCAGCAGTTACTCGGCTAGCACAGATACGCAGTATTTT
cdr3_aa: CASSYSASTDTQYF

v_call: TRBV18
j_call: TRBJ1-6
d_call: -
clone_size: -
cdr3_nt: TGTGCCAGCTCACCCGGGGTTCTCGGTAATTCACCCCTCCACTTT
cdr3_aa: CASSPGVLGNSPLHF

v_call: TRBV5-6
j_call: TRBJ2-5
d_call: TRBD1
clone_size: few
cdr3_nt: TGTGCCAGCAGCTTGGGACAGGGACAAGAGACCCAGTACTTC
cdr3_aa: CASSLGQGQETQYF

v_call: TRBV19
j_call: TRBJ1-5
d_call: -
clone_size: -
cdr3_nt: TGTGCCAGTAGTATCCATCCGGGAAGGAAGAGCAATCAGCCCCAGCATTTT
cdr3_aa: CASSIHPGRKSNQPQHF

v_call: TRBV2
j_call: TRBJ1-2
d_call: TRBD1
clone_size: -
cdr3_nt: TGTGCCAGCAGGACGACAGGGGATGGCTACACCTTC
cdr3_aa: CASRTTGDGYTF

v_call: TRBV21-1
j_call: TRBJ1-5
d_call: -
clone_size: -
cdr3_nt: TGTGCCAGCAGCAAAGCCGGGCAGCCCCAGCATTTT
cdr3_aa: CASSKAGQPQHF

v_call: TRBV18
j_call: TRBJ1-1
d_call: TRBD1
clone_size: -
cdr3_nt: TGTGCCAGCTCACCGGGACAGGGGGCACTGAACACTGAAGCTTTCTTT
cdr3_aa: CASSPGQGALNTEAFF

v_call: TRBV14
j_call: TRBJ2-7
d_call: -
clone_size: -
cdr3_nt: TGTGCCAGCAGCCAGCCTTCAGGCGAATCCCTTTCGTACGAGCAGTACTTC
cdr3_aa: CASSQPSGESLSYEQYF

v_call: TRBV9
j_call: TRBJ1-4
d_call: -
clone_size: -
cdr3_nt: TGTGCCAGCAGCGTAGGGGTAGGGACGCAAAAAGGAAAACTGTTTTTT
cdr3_aa: CASSVGVGTQKGKLFF

v_call: TRBV2
j_call: TRBJ2-3
d_call: -
clone_size: -
cdr3_nt: TGTGCCAGCAAGGCGGGGCTATCCACAGATACGCAGTATTTT
cdr3_aa: CASKAGLSTDTQYF

v_call: TRBV29-1
j_call: TRBJ1-1
d_call: -
clone_size: -
cdr3_nt: TGCAGCGTGGTAGTTACGAGAGGAGCTTTCTTT
cdr3_aa: CSVVVTRGAFF

v_call: TRBV2
j_call: TRBJ2-7
d_call: TRBD2
clone_size: -
cdr3_nt: TGTGCCAGCAGTGAGAGCGGGGCCTCCTACGAGCAGTACTTC
cdr3_aa: CASSESGASYEQYF

v_call: TRBV7-9
j_call: TRBJ1-4
d_call: TRBD1
clone_size: few
cdr3_nt: TGTGCCAGCAGCTTAACAGGGGGCCTAGGTGAAAAACTGTTTTTT
cdr3_aa: CASSLTGGLGEKLFF

v_call: TRBV4-3
j_call: TRBJ1-1
d_call: TRBD1
clone_size: -
cdr3_nt: TGCGCCAGCAGCCAAGATATAGGGGGCTTCCAGAGAGGGGAAGCTTTCTTT
cdr3_aa: CASSQDIGGFQRGEAFF

v_call: TRBV14
j_call: TRBJ2-3
d_call: TRBD2
clone_size: -
cdr3_nt: TGTGCCAGCAGCCACGGCCGGGACTACCTAGTGGATACGCAGTATTTT
cdr3_aa: CASSHGRDYLVDTQYF

v_call: TRBV18
j_call: TRBJ2-7
d_call: -
clone_size: few
cdr3_nt: TGTGCCAGCACCGAGACAGCAGCCTACGAGCAGTACTTC
cdr3_aa: CASTETAAYEQYF

v_call: TRBV13
j_call: TRBJ2-1
d_call: TRBD2
clone_size: medium-sized
cdr3_nt: TGTGCCAGCAGCCTAAGCGGGGGTCAGGATGTGGATGAGCAGTTCTTC
cdr3_aa: CASSLSGGQDVDEQFF

v_call: TRBV9
j_call: TRBJ2-7
d_call: -
clone_size: -
cdr3_nt: TGTGCCAGCAGCGTAGCCCGGGTTCCTTACGAGCAGTACTTC
cdr3_aa: CASSVARVPYEQYF

v_call: TRBV4-1
j_call: TRBJ1-1
d_call: -
clone_size: large
cdr3_nt: TGCGCCAGCAGCCAAGGCCATGGTCACGAAGCTTTCTTT
cdr3_aa: CASSQGHGHEAFF

v_call: TRBV5-4
j_call: TRBJ2-3
d_call: -
clone_size: -
cdr3_nt: TGTGCCAGCAGCTTTAGGGAGATCGCAGATACGCAGTATTTT
cdr3_aa: CASSFREIADTQYF

v_call: TRBV10-3
j_call: TRBJ1-2
d_call: -
clone_size: once
cdr3_nt: TGTGCCATCAGTGAGTCCGACTCCTTCTACTATGGCTACACCTTC
cdr3_aa: CAISESDSFYYGYTF

v_call: TRBV5-1
j_call: TRBJ1-2
d_call: TRBD1
clone_size: few
cdr3_nt: TGCGCCAGCAGCTTTACAGGGGAATATGGCTACACCTTC
cdr3_aa: CASSFTGEYGYTF

v_call: TRBV10-3
j_call: TRBJ1-3
d_call: -
clone_size: -
cdr3_nt: TGTGCCATCAGTGAACGGATCTCCTCTGGAAACACCATATATTTT
cdr3_aa: CAISERISSGNTIYF

v_call: TRBV10-1
j_call: TRBJ2-2
d_call: -
clone_size: -
cdr3_nt: TGCGCCAGCAGTGGGGGTTGGGCCGGGGAGCTGTTTTTT
cdr3_aa: CASSGGWAGELFF

v_call: TRBV9
j_call: TRBJ2-3
d_call: -
clone_size: medium-sized
cdr3_nt: TGTGCCAGCAGCGAGCGAGTGAGGGGGGGAGGTACGCAGTATTTT
cdr3_aa: CASSERVRGGGTQYF

v_call: TRBV19
j_call: TRBJ2-7
d_call: -
clone_size: -
cdr3_nt: TGTGCCAGTAGTAGGCCAGGGACCGCCGAGCAGTACTTC
cdr3_aa: CASSRPGTAEQYF

v_call: TRBV2
j_call: TRBJ2-5
d_call: -
clone_size: -
cdr3_nt: TGTGCCAGCAGTGATAGGGGCTCTGCCCAAGAGACCCAGTACTTC
cdr3_aa: CASSDRGSAQETQYF

v_call: TRBV6-5
j_call: TRBJ1-1
d_call: -
clone_size: -
cdr3_nt: TGTGCCAGCAGTTACATAGGAGTGAACACTGAAGCTTTCTTT
cdr3_aa: CASSYIGVNTEAFF

v_call: TRBV19
j_call: TRBJ2-5
d_call: -
clone_size: medium-sized
cdr3_nt: TGTGCCAGTAGTTACGAAGAGACCCAGTACTTC
cdr3_aa: CASSYEETQYF